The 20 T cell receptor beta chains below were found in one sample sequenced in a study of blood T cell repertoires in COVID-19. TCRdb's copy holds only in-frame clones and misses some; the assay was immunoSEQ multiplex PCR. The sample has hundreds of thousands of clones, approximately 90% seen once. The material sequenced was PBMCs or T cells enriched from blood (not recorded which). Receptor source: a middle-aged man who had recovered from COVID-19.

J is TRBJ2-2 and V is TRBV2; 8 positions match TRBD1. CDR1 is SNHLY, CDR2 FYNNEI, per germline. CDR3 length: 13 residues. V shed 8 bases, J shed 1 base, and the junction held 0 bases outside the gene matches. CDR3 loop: CASGTGNTGELFF. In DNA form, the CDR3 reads TGTGCCAGCGGGACAGGGAACACCGGGGAGCTGTTTTTT.

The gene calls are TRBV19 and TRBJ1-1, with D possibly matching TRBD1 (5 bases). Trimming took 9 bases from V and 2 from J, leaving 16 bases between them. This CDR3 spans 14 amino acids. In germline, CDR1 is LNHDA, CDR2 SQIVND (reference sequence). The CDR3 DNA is TGTGCCAGCGCAAAATGGGGCAGCAACACTGAAGCTTTCTTT. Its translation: CASAKWGSNTEAFF.

CDR3 nucleotides: TGTGCCAGTAGTATGTTAACAGGGGCGATCCGCCTATACAATGAGCAGTTCTTC. This gives the protein CASSMLTGAIRLYNEQFF. This sequence joins TRBV19 and TRBJ2-1; 7 bases are a match to TRBD1. Germline values: CDR1 LNHDA, CDR2 SQIVND (reference sequence). V was pared by 3 bases and J by 4 bases, with 15 bases of the junction left unmatched. This CDR3 spans 18 amino acids.

The CDR3, as DNA: TGTGCCAGCAGCCAAGTTGACCGGACTAGCGGGACCGGGGAGCTGTTTTTT. Translated, it gives CASSQVDRTSGTGELFF. The chain carries TRBV3-1 (or the pseudogene TRBV3-2) and TRBJ2-2; 11 bases match TRBD2. The V segment lost 1 base and the J segment 5 bases; nucleotides outside the gene matches: 6. Germline assignment: CDR1 LGHDT and CDR2 YNNKEL (reference sequence). The CDR3 covers 17 residues.

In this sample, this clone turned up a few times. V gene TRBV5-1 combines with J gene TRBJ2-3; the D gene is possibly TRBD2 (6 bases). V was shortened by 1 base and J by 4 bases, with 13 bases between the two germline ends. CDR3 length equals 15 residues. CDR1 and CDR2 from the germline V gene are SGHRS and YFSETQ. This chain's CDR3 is CASSLMGGLADTQYF. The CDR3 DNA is TGCGCCAGCAGCTTGATGGGGGGTTTAGCAGATACGCAGTATTTT. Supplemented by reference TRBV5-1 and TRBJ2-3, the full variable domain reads KAGVTQTPRYLIKTRGQQVTLSCSPISGHRSVSWYQQTPGQGLQFLFEYFSETQRNKGNFPGRFSGRQFSNSRSEMNVSTLELGDSALYLCASSLMGGLADTQYFGPGTRLTVL.

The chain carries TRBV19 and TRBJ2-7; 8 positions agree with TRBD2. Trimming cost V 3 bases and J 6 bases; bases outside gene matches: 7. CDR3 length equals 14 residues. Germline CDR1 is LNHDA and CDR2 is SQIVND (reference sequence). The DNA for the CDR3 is TGTGCCAGTAGTATTCCGGGGGGGCAAGCCGAGCAGTACTTC. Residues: CASSIPGGQAEQYF.

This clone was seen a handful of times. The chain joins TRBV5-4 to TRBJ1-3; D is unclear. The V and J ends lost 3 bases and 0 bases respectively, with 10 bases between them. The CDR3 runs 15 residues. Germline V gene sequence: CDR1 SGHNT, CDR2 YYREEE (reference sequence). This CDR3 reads CASSSVAASGNTIYF. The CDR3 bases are TGTGCCAGCAGCTCCGTTGCGGCCTCTGGAAACACCATATATTTT.

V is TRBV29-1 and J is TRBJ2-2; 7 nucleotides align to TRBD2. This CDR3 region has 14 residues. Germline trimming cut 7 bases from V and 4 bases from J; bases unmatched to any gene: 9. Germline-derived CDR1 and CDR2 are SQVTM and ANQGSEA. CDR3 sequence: CSAWRAGFTGELFF. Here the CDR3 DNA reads TGCAGCGCGTGGCGAGCGGGGTTCACCGGGGAGCTGTTTTTT.

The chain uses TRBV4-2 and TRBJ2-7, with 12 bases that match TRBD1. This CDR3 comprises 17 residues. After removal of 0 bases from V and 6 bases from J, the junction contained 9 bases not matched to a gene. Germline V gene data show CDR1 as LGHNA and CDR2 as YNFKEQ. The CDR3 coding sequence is TGTGCCAGCAGCCAAGAGAGGCTGGGGACAGGGGGCTCCGAGCAGTACTTC. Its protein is CASSQERLGTGGSEQYF.

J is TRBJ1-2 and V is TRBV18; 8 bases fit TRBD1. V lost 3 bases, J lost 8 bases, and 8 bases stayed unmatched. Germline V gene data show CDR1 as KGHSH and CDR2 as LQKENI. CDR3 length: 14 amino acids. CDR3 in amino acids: CASSPDRTGNGYTF. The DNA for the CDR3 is TGTGCCAGCTCACCCGATAGGACAGGGAACGGCTACACCTTC.

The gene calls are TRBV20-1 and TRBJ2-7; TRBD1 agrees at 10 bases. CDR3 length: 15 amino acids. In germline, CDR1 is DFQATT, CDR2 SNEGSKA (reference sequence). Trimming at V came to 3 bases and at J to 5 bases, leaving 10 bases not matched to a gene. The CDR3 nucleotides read TGCAGTGCTAGTGCCTGGGACAGGGGAGGCCACGAGCAGTACTTC. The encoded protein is CSASAWDRGGHEQYF.

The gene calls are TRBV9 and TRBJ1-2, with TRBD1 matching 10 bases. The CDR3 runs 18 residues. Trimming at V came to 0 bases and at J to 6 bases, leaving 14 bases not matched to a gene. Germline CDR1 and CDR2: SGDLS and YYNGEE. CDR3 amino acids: CASSVAGTGALFRNGYTF. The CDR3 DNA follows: TGTGCCAGCAGCGTAGCTGGGACAGGGGCACTCTTTCGGAATGGCTACACCTTC.

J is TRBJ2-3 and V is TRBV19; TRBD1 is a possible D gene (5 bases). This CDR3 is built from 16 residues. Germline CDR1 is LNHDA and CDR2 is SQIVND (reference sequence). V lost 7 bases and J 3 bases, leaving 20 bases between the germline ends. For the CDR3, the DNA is TGTGCCAGTACCCTGGGCCTGGCCCAGGGTACAGATACGCAGTATTTT. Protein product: CASTLGLAQGTDTQYF. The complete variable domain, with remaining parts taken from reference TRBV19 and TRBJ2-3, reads DGGITQSPKYLFRKEGQNVTLSCEQNLNHDAMYWYRQDPGQGLRLIYYSQIVNDFQKGDIAEGYSVSREKKESFPLTVTSAQKNPTAFYLCASTLGLAQGTDTQYFGPGTRLTVL.

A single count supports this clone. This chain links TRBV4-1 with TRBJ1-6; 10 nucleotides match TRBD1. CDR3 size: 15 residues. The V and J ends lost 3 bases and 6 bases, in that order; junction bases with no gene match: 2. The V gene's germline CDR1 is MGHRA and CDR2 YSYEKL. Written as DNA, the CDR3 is TGCGCCAGCAGCCAGGGACAGGGGCCTAATTCACCCCTCCACTTT. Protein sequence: CASSQGQGPNSPLHF.

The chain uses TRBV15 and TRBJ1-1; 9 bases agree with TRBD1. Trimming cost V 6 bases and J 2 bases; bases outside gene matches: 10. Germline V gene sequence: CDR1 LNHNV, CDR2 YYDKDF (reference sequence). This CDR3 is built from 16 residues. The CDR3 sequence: CATSPRDREPNTEAFF. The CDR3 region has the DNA TGTGCCACCAGTCCCCGGGACAGGGAGCCCAACACTGAAGCTTTCTTT.

Here the CDR3 reads CASSPTSGGTRNTGELFF. CDR3 nucleotide sequence: TGTGCCAGCAGCCCGACTAGCGGGGGGACTCGGAACACCGGGGAGCTGTTTTTT. The chain couples TRBV4-2 to TRBJ2-2, with 13 positions matching TRBD2. With V trimmed by 4 bases and J by 1 base, 6 bases remained unmatched. The germline gives CDR1 LGHNA, CDR2 YNFKEQ. The CDR3 extends over 18 amino acids.

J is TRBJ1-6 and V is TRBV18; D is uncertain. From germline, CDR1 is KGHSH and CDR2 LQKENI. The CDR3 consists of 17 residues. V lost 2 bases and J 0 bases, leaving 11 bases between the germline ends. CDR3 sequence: CASSPDRGSSYNSPLHF. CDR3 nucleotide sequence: TGTGCCAGCTCACCAGACCGGGGTAGCTCCTATAATTCACCCCTCCACTTT. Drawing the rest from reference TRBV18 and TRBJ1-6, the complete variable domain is NAGVMQNPRHLVRRRGQEARLRCSPMKGHSHVYWYRQLPEEGLKFMVYLQKENIIDESGMPKERFSAEFPKEGPSILRIQQVVRGDSAAYFCASSPDRGSSYNSPLHFGNGTRLTVT.

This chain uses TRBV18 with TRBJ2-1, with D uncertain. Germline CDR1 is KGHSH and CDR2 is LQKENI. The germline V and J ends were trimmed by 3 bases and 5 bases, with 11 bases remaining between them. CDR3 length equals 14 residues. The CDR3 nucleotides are TGTGCCAGCTCACCTATTACGGGTGACAATGAGCAGTTCTTC. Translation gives CASSPITGDNEQFF.

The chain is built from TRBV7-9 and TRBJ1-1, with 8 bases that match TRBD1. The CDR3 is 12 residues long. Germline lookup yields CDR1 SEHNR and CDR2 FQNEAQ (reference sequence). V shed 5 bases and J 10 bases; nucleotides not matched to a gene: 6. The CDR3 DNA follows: TGTGCCAGCAGCCCACGGACAGGGACAGCTTTCTTT. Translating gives CASSPRTGTAFF.

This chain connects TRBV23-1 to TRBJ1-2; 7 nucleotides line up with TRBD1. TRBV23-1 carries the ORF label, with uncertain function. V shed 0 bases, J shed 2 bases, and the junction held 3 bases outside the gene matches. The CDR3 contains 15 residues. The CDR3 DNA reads TGCGCCAGCAGTCAATCGATGGACAGGAACTATGGCTACACCTTC. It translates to CASSQSMDRNYGYTF.